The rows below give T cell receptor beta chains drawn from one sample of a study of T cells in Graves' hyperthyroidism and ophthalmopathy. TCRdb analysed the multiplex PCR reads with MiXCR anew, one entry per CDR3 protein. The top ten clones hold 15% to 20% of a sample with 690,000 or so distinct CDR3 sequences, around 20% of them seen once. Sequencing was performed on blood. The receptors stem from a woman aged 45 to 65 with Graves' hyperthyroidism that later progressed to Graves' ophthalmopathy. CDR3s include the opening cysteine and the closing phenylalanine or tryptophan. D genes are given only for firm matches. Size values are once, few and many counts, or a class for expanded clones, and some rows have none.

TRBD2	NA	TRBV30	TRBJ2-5	CAWSVWGGETQYF	TGTGCCTGGAGTGTATGGGGGGGGGAGACCCAGTACTTC
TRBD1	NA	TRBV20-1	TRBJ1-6	CRPWTGDPRSPLHF	TGCAGACCTTGGACAGGGGATCCAAGGTCACCCCTCCACTTT
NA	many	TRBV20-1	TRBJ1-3	CSAREPHGTTGNTIYF	TGCAGTGCTAGAGAGCCTCACGGGACCACTGGAAACACCATATATTTT
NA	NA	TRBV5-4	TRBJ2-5	CASSFSRSQETQYF	TGTGCCAGCAGCTTCTCCAGGTCCCAAGAGACCCAGTACTTC
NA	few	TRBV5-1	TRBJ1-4	CASSLVAGLNEKLFF	TGCGCCAGCAGCTTGGTGGCAGGCCTTAATGAAAAACTGTTTTTT
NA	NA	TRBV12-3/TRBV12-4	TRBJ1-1	CASSPCLGGNTEAFF	TGTGCCAGCAGCCCCTGTCTAGGGGGGAACACTGAAGCTTTCTTT
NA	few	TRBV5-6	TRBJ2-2	CASSTGFTGELFF	TGTGCCAGCTCAACAGGGTTCACCGGGGAGCTGTTTTTT
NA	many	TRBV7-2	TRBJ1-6	CASSLVHSPLHF	TGTGCCAGCAGCTTAGTCCATTCACCCCTCCACTTT
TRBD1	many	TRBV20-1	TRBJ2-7	CSARTGQGEFYEQYF	TGCAGTGCTAGGACGGGACAGGGAGAATTCTACGAGCAGTACTTC
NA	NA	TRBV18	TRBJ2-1	CASSPQGPNNEQFF	TGTGCCAGCTCACCTCAGGGCCCGAACAATGAGCAGTTCTTC
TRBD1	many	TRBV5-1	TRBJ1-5	CASSLTRGPWGNQPQHF	TGCGCCAGCAGCTTGACCAGGGGGCCTTGGGGCAATCAGCCCCAGCATTTT
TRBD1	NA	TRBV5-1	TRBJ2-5	CASSGIGTGGSETQYF	TGCGCCAGCAGCGGGATCGGGACAGGGGGCTCTGAGACCCAGTACTTC
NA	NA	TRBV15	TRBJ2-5	CATSRAPLVEETQYF	TGTGCCACCAGCAGAGCCCCCTTAGTGGAAGAGACCCAGTACTTC
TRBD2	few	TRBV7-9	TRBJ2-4	CASSSGLAAFIAKNIQYF	TGTGCCAGCAGCTCGGGACTAGCGGCCTTCATAGCCAAAAACATTCAGTACTTC
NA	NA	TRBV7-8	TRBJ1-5	CASSLDTQGEDQPQHF	TGTGCCAGCAGCTTAGATACACAGGGAGAAGATCAGCCCCAGCATTTT
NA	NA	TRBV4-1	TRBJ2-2	CASMGRNTGELFF	TGCGCCAGCATGGGACGGAACACCGGGGAGCTGTTTTTT
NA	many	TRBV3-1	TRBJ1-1	CASSPRGVEAFF	TGTGCCAGCAGCCCCCGGGGCGTGGAAGCTTTCTTT
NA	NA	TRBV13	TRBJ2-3	CASSLKGTTDTQYF	TGTGCCAGCAGCTTAAAGGGTACTACAGATACGCAGTATTTT
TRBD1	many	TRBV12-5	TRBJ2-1	CASGRDRGAYEQFF	TGTGCTAGTGGACGGGACAGGGGGGCGTATGAGCAGTTCTTC
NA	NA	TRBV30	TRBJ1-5	CAWSSKRGGGSNQPQHF	TGTGCCTGGAGTTCAAAAAGGGGAGGGGGTAGCAATCAGCCCCAGCATTTT
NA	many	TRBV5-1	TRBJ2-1	CASSNTGQHNEQFF	TGCGCCAGCAGCAATACTGGACAGCACAATGAGCAGTTCTTC
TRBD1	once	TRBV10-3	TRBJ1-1	CANRDRGLSENTEAFF	TGTGCCAACCGGGACAGGGGGCTGTCGGAGAACACTGAAGCTTTCTTT
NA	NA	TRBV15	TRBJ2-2	CATSRDPIGELFF	TGTGCCACCAGCAGAGATCCGATCGGGGAGCTGTTTTTT
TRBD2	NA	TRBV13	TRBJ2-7	CASANSGGYEQYF	TGTGCCAGCGCGAACTCGGGGGGCTACGAGCAGTACTTC
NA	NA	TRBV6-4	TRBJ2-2	CASRHTGLNTGELFF	TGTGCCAGCAGACACACGGGACTGAACACCGGGGAGCTGTTTTTT
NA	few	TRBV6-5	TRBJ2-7	CASSWTVPGYEQYF	TGTGCCAGCAGTTGGACTGTCCCCGGGTACGAGCAGTACTTC
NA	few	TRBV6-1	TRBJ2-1	CASSVGVSEQFF	TGTGCCAGCAGTGTGGGGGTTTCTGAGCAGTTCTTC
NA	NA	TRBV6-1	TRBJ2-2	CASSVGKGLNTGELFF	TGTGCCAGCAGTGTTGGGAAGGGACTTAACACCGGGGAGCTGTTTTTT
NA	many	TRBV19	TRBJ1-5	CASAGFGNQPQHF	TGTGCCAGTGCAGGTTTCGGCAATCAGCCCCAGCATTTT
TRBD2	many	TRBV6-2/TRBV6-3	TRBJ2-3	CASSYDPRLAGERDTQYF	TGTGCCAGCAGTTATGACCCGCGACTAGCGGGGGAACGAGATACGCAGTATTTT
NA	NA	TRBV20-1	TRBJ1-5	CSAQTRYLNQPQHF	TGCAGTGCCCAAACGAGGTACCTCAATCAGCCCCAGCATTTT
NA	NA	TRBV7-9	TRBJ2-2	CASSPNDPNTGELFF	TGTGCCAGCAGCCCGAACGACCCGAACACCGGGGAGCTGTTTTTT
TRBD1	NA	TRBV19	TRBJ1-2	CASSIWTGVDGYTF	TGTGCCAGTAGTATATGGACAGGGGTAGATGGCTACACCTTC
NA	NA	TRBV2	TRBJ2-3	CASRIADTQYF	TGTGCCAGCCGGATAGCAGATACGCAGTATTTT
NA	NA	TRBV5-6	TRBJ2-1	CASRRWRGEQFF	TGTGCCAGCAGGAGGTGGCGGGGAGAGCAGTTCTTC
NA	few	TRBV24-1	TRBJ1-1	CATSDFSGPAFF	TGTGCCACCAGTGATTTCAGTGGGCCAGCTTTCTTT
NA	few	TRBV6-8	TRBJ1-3	CASLPGNSGNTIYF	TGTGCTTCCCTGCCAGGGAACTCTGGAAACACCATATATTTT
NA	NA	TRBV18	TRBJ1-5	CASSPRSGMGRADQPQHF	TGTGCCAGCTCACCACGAAGCGGGATGGGGAGGGCGGATCAGCCCCAGCATTTT
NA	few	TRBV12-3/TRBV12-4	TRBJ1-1	CASTRDGTEAFF	TGTGCCAGCACCAGGGATGGCACTGAAGCTTTCTTT
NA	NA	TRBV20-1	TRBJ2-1	CSARDQRHNEQFF	TGCAGTGCTAGAGATCAACGCCACAATGAGCAGTTCTTC
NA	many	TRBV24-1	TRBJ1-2	CATSPQGSTYGYTF	TGTGCCACCAGCCCACAGGGTTCGACCTATGGCTACACCTTC
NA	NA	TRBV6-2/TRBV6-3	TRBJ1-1	CASSPTFTFSEAFF	TGTGCCAGCAGTCCAACATTTACCTTTTCTGAAGCTTTCTTT
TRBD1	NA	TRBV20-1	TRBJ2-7	CSALGQRWNEQYF	TGCAGTGCTCTGGGACAGCGATGGAACGAGCAGTACTTC